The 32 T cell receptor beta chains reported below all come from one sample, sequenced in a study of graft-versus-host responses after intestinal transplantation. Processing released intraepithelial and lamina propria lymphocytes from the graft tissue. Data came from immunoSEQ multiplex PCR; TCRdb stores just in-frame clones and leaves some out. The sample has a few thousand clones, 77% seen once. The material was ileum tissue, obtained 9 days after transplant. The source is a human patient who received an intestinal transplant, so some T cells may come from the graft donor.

This chain's CDR3 is CASSLGATSGLSQYF. In DNA form, the CDR3 reads TGCGCCAGCAGCTTAGGCGCTACTAGCGGGCTAAGTCAGTACTTC. The gene calls are TRBV5-1 and TRBJ2-7; TRBD2 agrees at 9 bases. After removal of 2 bases from V and 10 bases from J, the junction contained 13 bases not matched to a gene. Germline loops: CDR1 SGHRS, CDR2 YFSETQ. The CDR3 sequence is 15 residues long. The full variable domain, completed using reference TRBV5-1 and TRBJ2-7, is KAGVTQTPRYLIKTRGQQVTLSCSPISGHRSVSWYQQTPGQGLQFLFEYFSETQRNKGNFPGRFSGRQFSNSRSEMNVSTLELGDSALYLCASSLGATSGLSQYFGPGTRLTVT.

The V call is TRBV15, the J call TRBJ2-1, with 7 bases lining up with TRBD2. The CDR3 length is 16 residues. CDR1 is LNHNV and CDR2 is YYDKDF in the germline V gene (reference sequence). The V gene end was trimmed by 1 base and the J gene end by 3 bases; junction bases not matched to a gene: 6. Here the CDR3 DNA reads TGTGCCACCAGCAGAGGAGCGGGACGGGACTACAATGAGCAGTTCTTC. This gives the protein CATSRGAGRDYNEQFF.

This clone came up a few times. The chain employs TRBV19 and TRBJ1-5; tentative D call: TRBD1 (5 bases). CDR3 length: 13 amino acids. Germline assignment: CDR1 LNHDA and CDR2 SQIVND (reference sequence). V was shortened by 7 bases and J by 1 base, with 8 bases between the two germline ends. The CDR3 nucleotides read TGTGCCAGTACGGGGGACAGCAATCAGCCCCAGCATTTT. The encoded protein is CASTGDSNQPQHF.

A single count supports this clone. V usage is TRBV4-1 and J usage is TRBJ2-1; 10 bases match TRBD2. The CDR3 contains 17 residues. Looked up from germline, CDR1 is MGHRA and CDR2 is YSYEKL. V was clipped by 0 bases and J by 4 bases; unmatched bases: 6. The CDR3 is CASSQDSGLADYNEQFF. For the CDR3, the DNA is TGCGCCAGCAGCCAAGATTCCGGACTAGCGGATTACAATGAGCAGTTCTTC.

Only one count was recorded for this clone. CDR3 in amino acids: CASSLAGTSTDTQYF. The CDR3 nucleotides read TGTGCCAGCAGCTTGGCCGGGACTAGCACAGATACGCAGTATTTT. The rearrangement links TRBV5-4 to TRBJ2-3; TRBD2 might be the D (6 bases). V lost 0 bases and J 0 bases, leaving 8 bases between the germline ends. This CDR3 is 15 amino acids long. Germline V lookup: CDR1 SGHNT, CDR2 YYREEE (reference sequence).

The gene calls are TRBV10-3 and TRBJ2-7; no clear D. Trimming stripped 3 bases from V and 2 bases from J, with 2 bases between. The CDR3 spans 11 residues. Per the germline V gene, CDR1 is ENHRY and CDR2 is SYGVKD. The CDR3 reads CAISDTYEQYF. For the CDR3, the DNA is TGTGCCATCAGTGACACCTACGAGCAGTACTTC.

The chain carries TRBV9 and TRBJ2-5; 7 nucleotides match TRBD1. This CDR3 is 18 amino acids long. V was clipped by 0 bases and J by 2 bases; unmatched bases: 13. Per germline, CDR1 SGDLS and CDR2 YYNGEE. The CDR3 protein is CASSVEALLQGPQETQYF. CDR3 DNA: TGTGCCAGCAGCGTAGAGGCTCTCCTACAGGGGCCACAAGAGACCCAGTACTTC.

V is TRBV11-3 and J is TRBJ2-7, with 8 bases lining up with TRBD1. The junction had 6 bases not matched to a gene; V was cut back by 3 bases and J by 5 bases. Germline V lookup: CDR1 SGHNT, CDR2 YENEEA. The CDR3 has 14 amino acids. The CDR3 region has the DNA TGTGCCAGCAGCTTTCTACAGGGGGAGAACGAGCAGTACTTC. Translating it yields CASSFLQGENEQYF.

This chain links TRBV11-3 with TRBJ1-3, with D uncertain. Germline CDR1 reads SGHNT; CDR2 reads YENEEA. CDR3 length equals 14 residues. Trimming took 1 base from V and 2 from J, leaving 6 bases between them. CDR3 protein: CASSLGGAGNTIYF. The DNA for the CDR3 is TGTGCCAGCAGCTTAGGTGGGGCTGGAAACACCATATATTTT.

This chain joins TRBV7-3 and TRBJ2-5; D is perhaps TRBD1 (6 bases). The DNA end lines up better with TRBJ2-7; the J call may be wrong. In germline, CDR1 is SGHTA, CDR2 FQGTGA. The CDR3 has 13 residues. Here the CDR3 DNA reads TGTGCCAGCAGCAAGGGGGACTCCTACGAGCAGTACTTC. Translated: CASSKGDSYEQYF.

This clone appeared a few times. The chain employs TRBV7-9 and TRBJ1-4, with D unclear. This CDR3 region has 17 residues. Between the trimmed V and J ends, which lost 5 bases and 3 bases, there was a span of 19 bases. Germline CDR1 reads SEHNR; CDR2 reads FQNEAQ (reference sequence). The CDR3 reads CASSPDKFREANEKLFF. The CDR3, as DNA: TGTGCCAGCAGCCCTGACAAATTTCGTGAGGCTAATGAAAAACTGTTTTTT.

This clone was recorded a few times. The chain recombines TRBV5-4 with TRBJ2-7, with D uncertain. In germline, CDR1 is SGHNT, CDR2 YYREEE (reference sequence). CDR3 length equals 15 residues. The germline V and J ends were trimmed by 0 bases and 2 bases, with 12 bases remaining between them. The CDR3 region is CASSLVADRTYEQYF. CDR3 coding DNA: TGTGCCAGCAGCTTGGTCGCGGACCGAACCTACGAGCAGTACTTC.

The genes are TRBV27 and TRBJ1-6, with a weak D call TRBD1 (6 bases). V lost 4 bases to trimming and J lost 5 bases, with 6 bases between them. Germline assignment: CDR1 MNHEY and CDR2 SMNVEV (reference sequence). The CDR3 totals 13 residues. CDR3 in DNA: TGTGCCAGCAGTTGGGACAATAATTCACCCCTCCACTTT. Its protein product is CASSWDNNSPLHF.

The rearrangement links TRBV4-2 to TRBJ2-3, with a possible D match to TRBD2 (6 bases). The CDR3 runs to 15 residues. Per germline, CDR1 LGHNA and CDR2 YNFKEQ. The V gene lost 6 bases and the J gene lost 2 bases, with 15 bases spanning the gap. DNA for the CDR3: TGTGCCAGCAGGGGACTTGCATCCGCCACAGATACGCAGTATTTT. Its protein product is CASRGLASATDTQYF.

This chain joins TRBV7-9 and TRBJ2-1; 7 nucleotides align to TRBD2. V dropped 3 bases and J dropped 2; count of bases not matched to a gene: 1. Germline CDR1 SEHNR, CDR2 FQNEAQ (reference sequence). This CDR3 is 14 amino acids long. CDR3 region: CASSFGTTYNEQFF. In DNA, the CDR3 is TGTGCCAGCAGCTTCGGGACTACCTACAATGAGCAGTTCTTC.

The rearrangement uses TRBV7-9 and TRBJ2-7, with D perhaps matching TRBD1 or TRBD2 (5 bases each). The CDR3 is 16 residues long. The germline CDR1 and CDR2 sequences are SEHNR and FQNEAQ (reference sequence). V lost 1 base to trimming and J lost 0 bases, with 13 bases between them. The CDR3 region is CASSLVEWGSSYEQYF. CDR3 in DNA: TGTGCCAGCAGCTTAGTAGAATGGGGGAGCTCCTACGAGCAGTACTTC.

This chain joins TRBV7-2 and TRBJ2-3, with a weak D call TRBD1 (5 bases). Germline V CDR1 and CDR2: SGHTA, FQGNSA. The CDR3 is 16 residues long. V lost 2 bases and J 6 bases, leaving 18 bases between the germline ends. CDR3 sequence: CASSLRTGRDFDTQYF. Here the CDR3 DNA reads TGTGCCAGCAGCTTACGAACAGGAAGGGATTTTGATACGCAGTATTTT.

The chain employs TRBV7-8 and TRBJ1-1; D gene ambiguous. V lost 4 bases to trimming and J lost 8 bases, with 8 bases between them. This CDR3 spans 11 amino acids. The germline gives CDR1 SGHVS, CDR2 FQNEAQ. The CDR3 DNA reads TGTGCCAGCAGCTCCCCGATAGAAGCTTTCTTT. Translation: CASSSPIEAFF.

CDR3 nucleotide sequence: TGCGCCAGCAGCTTGGGGTCACTAGCCAAAAACATTCAGTACTTC. It codes for CASSLGSLAKNIQYF. The rearrangement links TRBV5-1 to TRBJ2-4; D is ambiguous. The CDR3 extends over 15 amino acids. V lost 0 bases and J 0 bases, leaving 7 bases between the germline ends. Germline CDR1 reads SGHRS; CDR2 reads YFSETQ.

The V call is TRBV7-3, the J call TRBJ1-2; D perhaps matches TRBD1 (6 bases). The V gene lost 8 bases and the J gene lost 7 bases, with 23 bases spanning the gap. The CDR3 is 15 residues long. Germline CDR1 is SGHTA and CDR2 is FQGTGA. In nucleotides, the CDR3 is TGTGCCAGCGGGGATTGGGTCCGGGGGGCCATTGGCTACACCTTC. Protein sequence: CASGDWVRGAIGYTF.

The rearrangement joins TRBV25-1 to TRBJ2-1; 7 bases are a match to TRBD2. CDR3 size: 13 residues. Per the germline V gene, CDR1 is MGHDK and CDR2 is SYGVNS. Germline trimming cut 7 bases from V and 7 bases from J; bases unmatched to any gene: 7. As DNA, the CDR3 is TGTGCCAGCACCGATGGACTAGGGAATGAGCAGTTCTTC. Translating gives CASTDGLGNEQFF. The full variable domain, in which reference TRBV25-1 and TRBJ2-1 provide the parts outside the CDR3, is EADIYQTPRYLVIGTGKKITLECSQTMGHDKMYWYQQDPGMELHLIHYSYGVNSTEKGDLSSESTVSRIRTEHFPLTLESARPSHTSQYLCASTDGLGNEQFFGPGTRLTVL.

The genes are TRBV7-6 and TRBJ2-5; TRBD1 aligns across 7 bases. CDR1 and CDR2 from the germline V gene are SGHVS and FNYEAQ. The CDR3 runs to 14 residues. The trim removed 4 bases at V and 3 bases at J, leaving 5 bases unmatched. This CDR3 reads CASSSSGQKETQYF. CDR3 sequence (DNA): TGTGCCAGCAGCTCATCGGGACAGAAAGAGACCCAGTACTTC.

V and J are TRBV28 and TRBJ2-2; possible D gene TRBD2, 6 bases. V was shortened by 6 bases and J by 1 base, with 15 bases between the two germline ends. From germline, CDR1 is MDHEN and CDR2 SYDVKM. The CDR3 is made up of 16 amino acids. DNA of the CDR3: TGTGCCAGCAGAGGGACTGCTTTTTTGAACACCGGGGAGCTGTTTTTT. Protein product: CASRGTAFLNTGELFF.

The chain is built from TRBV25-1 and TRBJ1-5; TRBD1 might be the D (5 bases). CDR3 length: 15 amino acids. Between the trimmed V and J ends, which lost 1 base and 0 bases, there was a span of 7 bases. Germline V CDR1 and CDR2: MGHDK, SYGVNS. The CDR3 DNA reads TGTGCCAGCAGTGAATCCAGGGATAGCAATCAGCCCCAGCATTTT. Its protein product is CASSESRDSNQPQHF. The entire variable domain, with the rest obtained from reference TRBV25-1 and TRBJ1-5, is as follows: EADIYQTPRYLVIGTGKKITLECSQTMGHDKMYWYQQDPGMELHLIHYSYGVNSTEKGDLSSESTVSRIRTEHFPLTLESARPSHTSQYLCASSESRDSNQPQHFGDGTRLSIL.

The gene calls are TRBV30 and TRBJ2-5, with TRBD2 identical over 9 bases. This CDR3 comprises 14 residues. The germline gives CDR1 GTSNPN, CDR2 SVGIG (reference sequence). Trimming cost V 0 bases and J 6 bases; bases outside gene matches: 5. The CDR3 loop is CAWSVAGGGQTQYF. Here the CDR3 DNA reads TGTGCCTGGAGTGTAGCGGGGGGCGGGCAGACCCAGTACTTC.

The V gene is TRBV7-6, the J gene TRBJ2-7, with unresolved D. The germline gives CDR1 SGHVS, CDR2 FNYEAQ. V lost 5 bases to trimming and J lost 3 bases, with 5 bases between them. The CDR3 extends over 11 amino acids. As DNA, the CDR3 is TGTGCCAGCAGCCTATTCTACGAGCAGTACTTC. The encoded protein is CASSLFYEQYF.

CDR3 residues: CASSFLGSGLASFTDTQYF. In DNA form, the CDR3 reads TGTGCCAGCAGTTTTCTAGGATCCGGACTAGCCTCATTCACAGATACGCAGTATTTT. V gene TRBV28 combines with J gene TRBJ2-3; TRBD2 matches 8 bases. CDR3 size: 19 residues. Losses at the gene ends were 3 bases for V and 2 bases for J; bases not matched to a gene: 16. In germline, CDR1 is MDHEN, CDR2 SYDVKM.

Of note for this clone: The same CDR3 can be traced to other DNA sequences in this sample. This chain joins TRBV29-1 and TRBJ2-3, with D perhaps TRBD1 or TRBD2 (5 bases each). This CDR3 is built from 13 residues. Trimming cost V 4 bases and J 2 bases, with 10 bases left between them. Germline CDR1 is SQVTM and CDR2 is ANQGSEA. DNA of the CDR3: TGCAGCGTTGGAGGGGCAAACACAGATACGCAGTATTTT. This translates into CSVGGANTDTQYF.

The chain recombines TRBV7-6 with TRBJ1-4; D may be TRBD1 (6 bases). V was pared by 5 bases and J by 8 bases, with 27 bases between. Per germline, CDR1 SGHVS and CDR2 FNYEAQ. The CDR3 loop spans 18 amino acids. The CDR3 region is CASSAPEDTTGLGEKLFF. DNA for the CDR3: TGTGCCAGCAGCGCACCGGAAGACACGACAGGTTTAGGGGAAAAACTGTTTTTT. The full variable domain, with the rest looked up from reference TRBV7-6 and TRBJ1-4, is GAGVSQSPRYKVTKRGQDVALRCDPISGHVSLYWYRQALGQGPEFLTYFNYEAQQDKSGLPNDRFSAERPEGSISTLTIQRTEQRDSAMYRCASSAPEDTTGLGEKLFFGSGTQLSVL.

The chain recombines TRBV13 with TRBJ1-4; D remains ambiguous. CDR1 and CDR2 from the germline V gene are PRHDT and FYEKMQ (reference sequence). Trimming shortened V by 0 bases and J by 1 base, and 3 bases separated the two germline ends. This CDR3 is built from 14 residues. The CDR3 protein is CASSLGLTNEKLFF. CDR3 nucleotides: TGTGCCAGCAGCTTAGGGCTAACTAATGAAAAACTGTTTTTT.

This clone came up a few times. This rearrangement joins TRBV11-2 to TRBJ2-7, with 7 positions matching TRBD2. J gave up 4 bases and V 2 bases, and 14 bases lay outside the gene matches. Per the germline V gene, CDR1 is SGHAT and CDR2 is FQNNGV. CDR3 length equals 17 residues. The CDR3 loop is CASSLPRRGDQEYEQYF. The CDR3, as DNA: TGTGCCAGCAGCTTACCCCGTCGGGGGGATCAGGAGTACGAGCAGTACTTC.

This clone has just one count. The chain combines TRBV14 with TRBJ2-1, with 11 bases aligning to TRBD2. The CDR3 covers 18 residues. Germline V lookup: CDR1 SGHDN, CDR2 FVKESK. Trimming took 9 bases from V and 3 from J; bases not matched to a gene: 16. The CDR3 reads CASKDNSRGLAGYNEQFF. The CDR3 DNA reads TGTGCCAGTAAAGACAATTCCCGAGGACTAGCGGGCTACAATGAGCAGTTCTTC.